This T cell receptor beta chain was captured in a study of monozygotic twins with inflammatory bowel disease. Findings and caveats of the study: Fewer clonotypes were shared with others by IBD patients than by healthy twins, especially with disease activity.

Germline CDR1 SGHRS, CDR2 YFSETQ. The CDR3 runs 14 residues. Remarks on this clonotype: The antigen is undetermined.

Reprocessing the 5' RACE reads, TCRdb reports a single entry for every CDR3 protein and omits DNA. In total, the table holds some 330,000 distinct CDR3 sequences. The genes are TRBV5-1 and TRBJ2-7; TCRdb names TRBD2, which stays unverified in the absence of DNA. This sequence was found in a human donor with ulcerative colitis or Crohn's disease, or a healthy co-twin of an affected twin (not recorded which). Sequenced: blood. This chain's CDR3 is CASSLGTSPHEQYF.